This TCR beta chain was captured in a study of blood T cell repertoires in COVID-19. As for the study in general: Sites across the United States, Italy and Spain contributed samples from acute and convalescent COVID-19. From T cells, B-cell-depleted T cells, or PBMCs came the material, which was cDNA or gDNA.

Original handling: Amplification with reference gene primers provided the estimates of nucleated cell counts. Produced via immunoSEQ multiplex PCR; TCRdb's table is partial and in-frame only. The DNA gave D and trimming, while V, J and clone size come from that table. The sample has about 200,000 clones, 82% seen once. Per the germline V gene, CDR1 is SGHDN and CDR2 is FVKESK. Trimming pared 2 bases from V and 11 bases from J, leaving 29 bases between. The CDR3 is 18 residues long. The TCR originated in a woman aged 35 to 49 with acute or convalescent COVID-19. Sequenced input: peripheral blood. The chain has TRBV14 and TRBJ2-3; possibly TRBD1 for D (6 bases). CDR3 nucleotide sequence: TGTGCCAGCAGCCAAACCACTTACCGGGACAACCCCACCCGAATGCAGTATTTT. It yields the protein CASSQTTYRDNPTRMQYF.